The 13 T cell receptor delta chains given below trace back to one sample, sequenced in a study of in vitro expanded adult blood gammadelta T cells. TCRdb re-called clones from the 5' RACE reads using CATT. The table records 450 to 650 delta-chain clones, approximately 26% of them present only once. After expansion, live CD3+ TCRgammadelta+ Vgamma9+ Vdelta2+ T cells were sorted by FACS. Zoledronate at 0.75 to 1 uM was applied to PBMC for one day, followed by three washes. Expansion lasted around 15 days, and IL-2 was replenished every 3 to 4 days. Antigens for these TCRs are unknown. Sequenced material: gamma-delta T cells from peripheral blood expanded in culture, taken from an in vitro culture stimulated with zoledronate. The receptors were sampled from an adult in good health.

Notes on this clone: It is likely a read error: a sequence one base away is far more abundant. The chain couples TRDV2 to TRDJ1, with 7 nucleotides matching TRDD3. The J gene, missing from TCRdb, was assigned here through DNA to germline matching. Per germline, CDR1 GEAIGNYY and CDR2 EKD. The CDR3 totals 17 residues. The ends lost 3 bases at V and 1 base at J; junction bases unmatched: 13. CDR3 sequence: CACDPALGPQVTDKLIF. The CDR3 nucleotides read TGTGCCTGTGACCCTGCACTGGGGCCTCAGGTCACCGATAAACTCATCTTT.

This clone is classed as medium-sized (0.01 to 0.1%). CDR3 in DNA: TGTGCCTGTGACGGTCTGGGGGATACGTGGACCGATAAACTCATCTTT. Amino acids: CACDGLGDTWTDKLIF. The chain links TRDV2 to TRDJ1; 12 nucleotides align to TRDD3. With 3 bases clipped from V and 2 bases from J, the junction kept 6 bases outside the gene matches. CDR1 GEAIGNYY and CDR2 EKD come from the germline V gene. CDR3 length: 16 residues.

This sequence joins TRDV1 and TRDJ1; the match to TRDD3 covers 9 bases. Matching the DNA to germline supplied the J gene, which TCRdb does not give. V trimming: 0 bases; J trimming: 2 bases; junction bases outside the gene matches: 25. The CDR3 covers 23 residues. From germline, CDR1 is TSWWSYY and CDR2 QGS. CDR3 sequence: CALGELKWFLRYWGTPDTDKLIF. For the CDR3, the DNA is TGTGCTCTTGGGGAACTAAAGTGGTTCCTACGGTACTGGGGGACCCCTGATACCGATAAACTCATCTTT.

This clone counts as large. The V gene is TRDV2, the J gene TRDJ1, with 8 positions matching TRDD3. V trimming: 2 bases; J trimming: 0 bases; junction bases outside the gene matches: 19. CDR1 and CDR2 from the germline V gene are GEAIGNYY and EKD. The CDR3 runs to 20 residues. The CDR3 spells CACDMILTGGSTAYTDKLIF. The CDR3 nucleotides read TGTGCCTGTGACATGATTCTTACTGGGGGTTCGACGGCCTACACCGATAAACTCATCTTT.

This clone was detected only a few times. A much bigger clone sits one base away, suggesting this may be a read error. The chain joins TRDV2 to TRDJ1; 10 bases align to TRDD3. The J gene is absent in TCRdb and was assigned here via DNA matching to germline. The CDR3 loop spans 15 amino acids. In germline, CDR1 is GEAIGNYY, CDR2 EKD. The V gene end was trimmed by 3 bases and the J gene end by 5 bases; junction bases not matched to a gene: 8. Here the CDR3 DNA reads TGTGCCTGTGACGGACTGGGGGATGGAACTGATAAACTCATCTTT. Encoded protein: CACDGLGDGTDKLIF.

About this clone itself: This likely reflects a read error, since a far larger clone is one base away. Within the sample, other DNA sequences also encode this same CDR3. The J gene is uncalled and the V gene is TRDV2; the D call TRDD3 from the table was never checked on the DNA. CDR1 and CDR2 from the germline V gene are GEAIGNYY and EKD. The CDR3 contains 17 residues. As DNA, the CDR3 is TGTGCCTGTGACCCTGTACTGGGGCCTCAGGTCACCGATAAACTCATCTTC. Protein: CACDPVLGPQVTDKLIF.

This clone is termed large. The chain recombines TRDV2 with TRDJ1, with 11 bases aligning to TRDD3. After removal of 0 bases from V and 1 base from J, the junction contained 15 bases not matched to a gene. Germline values: CDR1 GEAIGNYY, CDR2 EKD. This CDR3 is 20 amino acids long. CDR3 loop: CACDTFSIGLGDNSTDKLIF. The DNA of the CDR3 is TGTGCCTGTGACACCTTCTCGATAGGACTGGGGGATAATAGCACCGATAAACTCATCTTT.

This clone was seen more than once but under ten times. A far larger clone is one base from this, pointing to a likely read error. The J gene is TRDJ1, the V gene TRDV2; the match to TRDD3 covers 7 bases. This CDR3 is 17 amino acids long. From germline, CDR1 is GEAIGNYY and CDR2 EKD. CDR3 sequence reads: CACDTTLLGMDTDKRIF. DNA for the CDR3: TGTGCCTGTGACACTACCTTACTGGGGATGGACACCGATAAACGCATCTTT.

By share, this clone counts as large (0.1 to 1%). This chain connects TRDV2 to TRDJ1, with D possibly TRDD3 on 6 matching bases. With 5 bases removed from V and 0 bases from J, the gap between germline ends came to 15 bases. The CDR3 totals 15 residues. CDR1 is GEAIGNYY and CDR2 is EKD in the germline V gene. For the CDR3, the DNA is TGTGCCTGTGTGCCCCTGGGGAGGAACACCGATAAACTCATCTTT. This gives the protein CACVPLGRNTDKLIF.

This clone was found a few times. With only one base between it and a far larger clone, this is likely a read error. V is TRDV2 and J is TRDJ1, with 11 bases that match TRDD3. Since TCRdb gives no J gene, matching the DNA to germline was used here to assign it. Germline-derived CDR1 and CDR2 are GEAIGNYY and EKD. Germline trimming cut 0 bases from V and 5 bases from J; bases unmatched to any gene: 7. The CDR3 runs to 16 residues. The CDR3 is CACDTLGDTRTDKLIF. The CDR3 DNA sequence: TGTGCCTGTGACACCTTGGGGGATACGCGCACAGATAAACTCATCTTT.

Concerning this clone itself: A far larger clone lies a single base away; this is likely a read error. The CDR3 DNA sequence: TGTGCCTGTGACACCCTCGATACTGGGTGTCCCCTACCCCCCTCCTGGGACACCCGACAGATGTTTTTC. Encoded protein: CACDTLDTGCPLPPSWDTRQMFF. This chain links TRDV2 with TRDJ3, with D possibly TRDD3 on 6 matching bases. The J gene is not listed in TCRdb, so it was assigned here from a DNA match to germline. CDR1 and CDR2 from the germline V gene are GEAIGNYY and EKD. The CDR3 totals 23 residues. V was trimmed by 0 bases and J by 0 bases, leaving 26 bases between them.

As regards this clone: The protein in TCRdb stems from a much larger clone and differs at residue 3 from this DNA's translation, likely a read error; here the protein is translated from the DNA. V usage is TRDV2 and J usage is TRDJ1, with 10 bases lining up with TRDD3. Germline matching of the DNA provided the J gene here, since TCRdb leaves it blank. The CDR3 has 15 residues. Unmatched junction bases numbered 10, after V lost 7 bases and J lost 3 bases. CDR1 and CDR2 (germline): GEAIGNYY, EKD. The chain's CDR3 is CAWDRLGDRSDKLIF. CDR3 in DNA: TGTGCCTGGGATCGCCTGGGGGATAGGTCCGATAAACTCATCTTT.

In this sample, this clone turned up a few times. The chain links TRDV2 to TRDJ1, with TRDD3 matching over 10 bases. Here the J gene was assigned by germline matching of the DNA, as TCRdb has none. The CDR3 is made up of 18 amino acids. The germline CDR1 and CDR2 sequences are GEAIGNYY and EKD. The ends lost 2 bases at V and 3 bases at J; junction bases unmatched: 14. The DNA for the CDR3 is TGTGCCTGTGACATCCTTGGGGGATACCCGAAGGGGGCCGATAAACTCATCTTT. Translating gives CACDILGGYPKGADKLIF.